A single sample gave rise to the 32 T cell receptor beta chains below, sequenced in a study of shared clonotypes between healthy human individuals. This table comes from immunoSEQ multiplex PCR, and its TCRdb copy is limited to in-frame clones, with some not included. The sample shows about 2.2 million clones, 93% of them seen only once. The naive CD8 subset, CD45RO-negative cells positively selected for CCR7, excluded terminally differentiated effector memory CD45RA+ cells. Sequencing was performed on naive CD8+ T cells from PBMCs. These receptors all stem from a man between 18 and 29 years old in good health. Some clones in this sample may be carry-over from other donors' samples.

For the CDR3, the DNA is TGTGCCAGCAGCTCCGACGGCGGGATAGCCAAAAACATTCAGTACTTC. Protein: CASSSDGGIAKNIQYF. The chain combines TRBV9 with TRBJ2-4; tentatively, D is TRBD2 (6 bases). Germline V gives CDR1 SGDLS, CDR2 YYNGEE. The CDR3 runs 16 residues. The V gene lost 4 bases and the J gene lost 0 bases, with 14 bases spanning the gap.

The chain employs TRBV7-9 and TRBJ2-4; the match to TRBD2 covers 10 bases. Trimming at V came to 2 bases and at J to 2 bases, leaving 3 bases not matched to a gene. Germline V lookup: CDR1 SEHNR, CDR2 FQNEAQ (reference sequence). The CDR3 is 16 residues long. The CDR3 nucleotides read TGTGCCAGCAGCTTAACTAGCGGGATCACCAAAAACATTCAGTACTTC. It codes for CASSLTSGITKNIQYF.

V gene TRBV10-3 combines with J gene TRBJ2-6, with D perhaps matching TRBD1 (6 bases). CDR3 length: 17 amino acids. In germline, CDR1 is ENHRY, CDR2 SYGVKD. V lost 6 bases and J 0 bases, leaving 15 bases between the germline ends. CDR3 bases: TGTGCCATCAGCGACCAGGGGCAAGACTCTGGGGCCAACGTCCTGACTTTC. Encoded protein: CAISDQGQDSGANVLTF.

The chain combines TRBV7-9 with TRBJ2-7; D gene ambiguous. The length of the CDR3 is 14 residues. Germline assignment: CDR1 SEHNR and CDR2 FQNEAQ (reference sequence). V lost 1 base, J lost 6 bases, and 13 bases lay in between. CDR3 DNA sequence: TGTGCCAGCAGCTTAGAGGCAGTCCGAAGCGAGCAGTACTTC. Translation: CASSLEAVRSEQYF.

The chain employs TRBV6-5 and TRBJ1-1; TRBD1 matches 11 bases. V shed 2 bases, J shed 5 bases, and the junction held 4 bases outside the gene matches. The CDR3 runs 15 residues. CDR1 is MNHEY and CDR2 is SVGAGI in the germline V gene. The CDR3 protein is CASSYGQGARTEAFF. The DNA of the CDR3 is TGTGCCAGCAGTTACGGACAGGGGGCGAGGACTGAAGCTTTCTTT.

V usage is TRBV7-8 and J usage is TRBJ2-3; the D gene is possibly TRBD2 (5 bases). This CDR3 is built from 15 residues. The V end lost 5 bases, the J end lost 2 bases, and 14 bases lay between the germline ends. Per germline, CDR1 SGHVS and CDR2 FQNEAQ. For the CDR3, the DNA is TGTGCCAGCAGCGCCGGCGGGCTAAACACAGATACGCAGTATTTT. It specifies CASSAGGLNTDTQYF.

The chain uses TRBV30 and TRBJ2-7; possibly TRBD2 for D (6 bases). The CDR3 has 15 residues. V dropped 5 bases and J dropped 1 base, with 18 bases sitting between them. Germline V CDR1 and CDR2: GTSNPN, SVGIG (reference sequence). The CDR3 nucleotides are TGTGCCTGGGAAAGTTGGGGGGAGGCGTCCTACGAGCAGTACTTC. It codes for CAWESWGEASYEQYF.

The CDR3, as DNA: TGTGCCAGCAGTCCCCATCCGGTTAATCGAAACTACGAGCAGTACTTC. Translating it yields CASSPHPVNRNYEQYF. The chain couples TRBV28 to TRBJ2-7, with D unresolved. Trimming removed 5 bases at V and 3 bases at J, with 20 bases between. The germline gives CDR1 MDHEN, CDR2 SYDVKM. The CDR3 contains 16 residues.

This rearrangement joins TRBV6-4 to TRBJ2-1; TRBD1 aligns across 9 bases. Germline CDR1 MRHNA, CDR2 SNTAGT. CDR3 length equals 13 residues. The trim removed 3 bases at V and 7 bases at J, leaving 1 base unmatched. Here the CDR3 DNA reads TGTGCCAGCAGTGAAGACAGGGGGAATGAGCAGTTCTTC. Translating gives CASSEDRGNEQFF.

The rearrangement joins TRBV21-1 to TRBJ1-5; the table's TRBD1 call for D was not verified on the DNA. TRBV21-1 is a listed pseudogene. This CDR3 contains 17 residues. The CDR3 loop is CASSNRRLGPSNQPQHF. CDR3 nucleotides: TGTGCCAGCAGCAACCGGCGTCTGGGCCCAAGCAATCAGCCCCAGCATTTT.

The rearrangement uses TRBV19 and TRBJ1-1; a weak D match, TRBD1 (5 bases). CDR1 LNHDA and CDR2 SQIVND come from the germline V gene (reference sequence). The germline V and J ends were trimmed by 9 bases and 2 bases, with 13 bases remaining between them. The CDR3 sequence is 13 residues long. CDR3 residues: CASNWGVNTEAFF. The DNA for the CDR3 is TGTGCCAGCAACTGGGGGGTTAACACTGAAGCTTTCTTT.

The V call is TRBV27, the J call TRBJ2-7, with 7 bases that match TRBD1. From germline, CDR1 is MNHEY and CDR2 SMNVEV (reference sequence). This CDR3 contains 17 residues. V was pared by 5 bases and J by 4 bases, with 17 bases of the junction left unmatched. CDR3 in amino acids: CASSRALTDRIPYEQYF. Here the CDR3 DNA reads TGTGCCAGCAGTAGAGCCCTCACGGACAGGATCCCATACGAGCAGTACTTC.

The chain joins TRBV5-1 to TRBJ1-1, with D unresolved. Trimming took off 2 bases at V and 4 bases at J, with 9 bases between the two ends. Germline loops: CDR1 SGHRS, CDR2 YFSETQ. The CDR3 extends over 13 amino acids. CDR3 coding DNA: TGCGCCAGCAGCTTTCTAGGCGGCACTGAAGCTTTCTTT. It codes for CASSFLGGTEAFF.

This chain joins TRBV30 and TRBJ2-7; D is unresolved. Per the germline V gene, CDR1 is GTSNPN and CDR2 is SVGIG (reference sequence). CDR3 length: 13 amino acids. Trimming pared 0 bases from V and 3 bases from J, leaving 9 bases between. This chain's CDR3 is CAWSVTSNYEQYF. The CDR3 nucleotides are TGTGCCTGGAGTGTGACCTCCAACTACGAGCAGTACTTC.

The rearrangement links TRBV27 to TRBJ1-5; D is uncertain. Germline V lookup: CDR1 MNHEY, CDR2 SMNVEV (reference sequence). Trimming took 3 bases from V and 7 from J, leaving 19 bases between them. CDR3 size: 16 residues. Here the CDR3 DNA reads TGTGCCAGCAGTTTGGTCGGAAGAGGCTCGAGGCAGCCCCAGCATTTT. It is translated as CASSLVGRGSRQPQHF.

The sample holds one count of this clone. Here the CDR3 DNA reads TGTGCCAGCAGTCAAGAGGGGTGGGGACTAGGTGTACATGAGCAGTTCTTC. This sequence encodes CASSQEGWGLGVHEQFF. The J gene is TRBJ2-1, the V gene TRBV27; TRBD2 matches at 8 bases. Germline trimming cut 5 bases from V and 8 bases from J; bases unmatched to any gene: 17. CDR3 size: 17 residues. Looked up from germline, CDR1 is MNHEY and CDR2 is SMNVEV (reference sequence).

The chain joins TRBV30 to TRBJ2-2; no reliable D call. The CDR3 sequence is 12 residues long. With 6 bases removed from V and 4 bases from J, the gap between germline ends came to 9 bases. The V gene's germline CDR1 is GTSNPN and CDR2 SVGIG (reference sequence). For the CDR3, the DNA is TGTGCCTGCGGCGGCACCACCGGGGAGCTGTTTTTT. It is translated as CACGGTTGELFF.

The gene calls are TRBV13 and TRBJ2-1; maybe TRBD1 (6 bases). Deletions cut 5 bases from V and 12 bases from J, with 23 bases between. Germline CDR1 PRHDT, CDR2 FYEKMQ (reference sequence). This CDR3 region has 15 residues. This CDR3 reads CASSPARQETMGQFF. As DNA, the CDR3 is TGTGCCAGCAGCCCTGCGAGACAGGAGACAATGGGGCAGTTCTTC.

V gene TRBV16 combines with J gene TRBJ1-1, with 9 positions matching TRBD1. There are 13 residues in the CDR3. Germline V gives CDR1 KGHSY, CDR2 FQNENV. The V and J ends lost 1 base and 10 bases, in that order; junction bases with no gene match: 4. The CDR3 sequence is CASSQLATGGAFF. DNA of the CDR3: TGTGCCAGCAGCCAATTGGCGACAGGGGGAGCTTTCTTT.

V and J are TRBV5-6 and TRBJ2-5; no clear D. Gene TRBJ2-7 matches the end of the DNA better, so the J call may be wrong. Germline CDR1 is SGHDT and CDR2 is YYEEEE. This CDR3 region has 14 residues. The CDR3 DNA reads TGTGCCAGCAGCTTAGGGCATACTTCCTACGAGCAGTACTTC. It is translated as CASSLGHTSYEQYF.

This clone was seen only a few times. The chain recombines TRBV4-1 with TRBJ1-4, with D hard to call. The germline V gene has CDR1 MGHRA and CDR2 YSYEKL. This CDR3 is 14 amino acids long. V lost 4 bases and J lost 6, with 12 bases in between. The CDR3 spells CASSPRHRDEKLFF. CDR3 DNA sequence: TGCGCCAGCAGCCCCCGACATAGGGATGAAAAACTGTTTTTT.

This chain links TRBV30 with TRBJ2-3, with 10 nucleotides matching TRBD2. Trimming took 5 bases from V and 8 from J; bases not matched to a gene: 16. The CDR3 contains 16 residues. CDR1 and CDR2 (germline): GTSNPN, SVGIG (reference sequence). CDR3 region: CAWYPKREGRVGTQYF. CDR3 in DNA: TGTGCCTGGTATCCCAAGCGGGAGGGCCGGGTAGGTACGCAGTATTTT.

This chain links TRBV13 with TRBJ1-2; no definite D call. The CDR3 is 15 residues long. From germline, CDR1 is PRHDT and CDR2 FYEKMQ (reference sequence). V lost 4 bases to trimming and J lost 8 bases, with 20 bases between them. The CDR3 spells CASSSPGRARGGYTF. Here the CDR3 DNA reads TGTGCCAGCAGCTCCCCGGGAAGGGCCAGAGGGGGCTACACCTTC.

CDR3 coding DNA: TGTGCCTGGAGTATGGGCAGGGGTAGCGCCTACGAGCAGTACTTC. Amino acids: CAWSMGRGSAYEQYF. V and J are TRBV30 and TRBJ2-7, with a tentative D call TRBD1 (6 bases). Per the germline V gene, CDR1 is GTSNPN and CDR2 is SVGIG (reference sequence). The V end was cut by 2 bases, the J end by 2 bases, with 16 bases between. This CDR3 has 15 residues.

The CDR3 is CASSIQGRGSTEAFF. CDR3 nucleotide sequence: TGTGCCAGTAGTATTCAGGGGAGGGGCAGCACTGAAGCTTTCTTT. This chain uses TRBV19 with TRBJ1-1; TRBD1 is a possible D gene (6 bases). The CDR3 spans 15 residues. V dropped 3 bases and J dropped 4 bases, with 15 bases sitting between them. Germline V gene lookup returns CDR1 LNHDA and CDR2 SQIVND (reference sequence). The full variable domain, rest sourced from reference TRBV19 and TRBJ1-1, is DGGITQSPKYLFRKEGQNVTLSCEQNLNHDAMYWYRQDPGQGLRLIYYSQIVNDFQKGDIAEGYSVSREKKESFPLTVTSAQKNPTAFYLCASSIQGRGSTEAFFGQGTRLTVV.

The CDR3 reads CATSSRDGTEAFF. The CDR3 coding sequence is TGTGCCACCAGCAGCCGGGACGGGACTGAAGCTTTCTTT. The rearrangement joins TRBV15 to TRBJ1-1, with a possible D match to TRBD1 (5 bases). Looked up from germline, CDR1 is LNHNV and CDR2 is YYDKDF (reference sequence). The CDR3 has 13 amino acids. V lost 3 bases and J lost 5, with 10 bases in between.

J is TRBJ1-2 and V is TRBV25-1; D remains ambiguous. Germline-derived CDR1 and CDR2 are MGHDK and SYGVNS. The CDR3 length is 11 residues. V was shortened by 5 bases and J by 5 bases, with 6 bases between the two germline ends. The CDR3 region is CASSTGYGYTF. CDR3 nucleotides: TGTGCCAGCAGTACTGGTTATGGCTACACCTTC.

The rearrangement joins TRBV29-1 to TRBJ1-1; tentatively, D is TRBD1 (6 bases). V was pared by 4 bases and J by 4 bases, with 10 bases between. Germline loops: CDR1 SQVTM, CDR2 ANQGSEA. The CDR3 consists of 12 residues. As DNA, the CDR3 is TGCAGCGTTGGGGTAGGGGGCACTGAAGCTTTCTTT. It is translated as CSVGVGGTEAFF. The variable domain in full, completed from reference TRBV29-1 and TRBJ1-1, reads SAVISQKPSRDICQRGTSLTIQCQVDSQVTMMFWYRQQPGQSLTLIATANQGSEATYESGFVIDKFPISRPNLTFSTLTVSNMSPEDSSIYLCSVGVGGTEAFFGQGTRLTVV.

Regarding this clone: This sample also contains other DNA sequences that code for the same CDR3. This chain connects TRBV27 to TRBJ2-1; 12 bases align to TRBD2. This CDR3 spans 16 amino acids. Germline V gene data show CDR1 as MNHEY and CDR2 as SMNVEV (reference sequence). J lost 2 bases, V lost 5 bases, and 4 bases had no gene match. Here the CDR3 DNA reads TGTGCCAGCAGTCCCCTAGCGGGAGGGCCCTACAATGAGCAGTTCTTC. Protein sequence: CASSPLAGGPYNEQFF.

Turning to this clone: In the same sample, other DNA sequences code for this CDR3. This chain connects TRBV27 to TRBJ1-1, with a tentative D call TRBD1 (6 bases). This CDR3 comprises 15 residues. V was shortened by 0 bases and J by 1 base, with 9 bases between the two germline ends. Germline values: CDR1 MNHEY, CDR2 SMNVEV (reference sequence). The CDR3 sequence is CASSLSPGANTEAFF. The DNA for the CDR3 is TGTGCCAGCAGTTTATCCCCAGGGGCGAACACTGAAGCTTTCTTT.

Note on this clone: Distinct nucleotide sequences in the sample also encode this CDR3. This chain joins TRBV27 and TRBJ2-7; TRBD1 matches 8 bases. Germline V lookup: CDR1 MNHEY, CDR2 SMNVEV (reference sequence). V lost 5 bases to trimming and J lost 2 bases; unmatched junction nucleotides: 5. The CDR3 covers 14 residues. The CDR3 nucleotides read TGTGCCAGCAGTCCCGGGACAGGTCCCTACGAGCAGTACTTC. This encodes CASSPGTGPYEQYF.

This clone was seen just once. The genes are TRBV28 and TRBJ1-2, with no clear D. The CDR3 spans 11 residues. The germline V and J ends were trimmed by 4 bases and 9 bases, with 9 bases remaining between them. Germline values: CDR1 MDHEN, CDR2 SYDVKM. The CDR3 region is CASSYAASYTF. In nucleotides, the CDR3 is TGTGCCAGCAGTTACGCGGCGAGCTACACCTTC.